Listed below are T cell receptor beta chains from one sample, sequenced in a study of T cell responses to AZD1222 COVID-19 vaccine. The data were produced by immunoSEQ multiplex PCR, yet TCRdb's version contains in-frame clones alone and is incomplete. The repertoire includes 200,000 or so clones, approximately 91% of them detected once, and 0.99% sits in the top ten. The source material was peripheral blood, sampled on day 0 of AZD1222 vaccination. These receptors were obtained from an adult in good health. The CDR3 runs from the conserved cysteine through the conserved F or W. A D gene is named only where the DNA matches it firmly.

d_call | v_call | cdr3_aa
. | TRBV28 | CASSPPRAAEPTDTQYF
TRBD1 | TRBV9 | CASSGRGVGTEANYGYTF
. | TRBV29-1 | CSVPFVSSDTQYF
. | TRBV5-1 | CASSLGGDEQFF
TRBD2 | TRBV4-2 | CASSHKPRLAGANSYNEQFF
. | TRBV27 | CASSYNRAGYGYTF
. | TRBV28 | CASSLRSFNQPQHF
. | TRBV15 | CATSVPESSRHEQYF
. | TRBV29-1 | CSVAKGQGYEQYF
TRBD1 | TRBV24-1 | CATIPGQGRGYTF
. | TRBV12-3/TRBV12-4 | CASSEGGNQPQHF
. | TRBV6-5 | CASSYGVEQYF
TRBD1 | TRBV24-1 | CATSDSGTASGANVLTF
. | TRBV6-5 | CASSYSGRVNTGELFF
. | TRBV12-3/TRBV12-4 | CASSPLRLVGYTF
TRBD1 | TRBV7-2 | CASSLGTGTPTNEKLFF
. | TRBV11-2 | CASRIGGCSNQPQHF
. | TRBV19 | CASSIMGAPRPNEQFF
. | TRBV5-1 | CASSLVPLPRSWELFF
. | TRBV19 | CASSIRGGPTGEQYF
. | TRBV2 | CASSLVESSYEQYF
TRBD2 | TRBV4-2 | CASSGGLAEEGETQYF
. | TRBV27 | CASSLSGVAYEQYF
TRBD2 | TRBV5-1 | CASSLALTGGTGELFF
. | TRBV6-5 | CASSPRVGNQPQHF
. | TRBV3-1/TRBV3-2 | CASSRPGLGFGGELFF
TRBD2 | TRBV19 | CASSPGIAGYTDTQYF
. | TRBV6-2/TRBV6-3 | CASSYPLVDLYEQYF
. | TRBV7-2 | CASSSRGGRNQPQHF
TRBD1 | TRBV5-1 | CASSLGQGALGANVLTF
. | TRBV19 | CASRLGGAARRTEAFF
TRBD2 | TRBV24-1 | CATSEPSGTSRDTQYF
. | TRBV27 | CASSLSRGTEAFF
. | TRBV27 | CASSLGLYTEAFF
. | TRBV19 | CATEASGAYQETQYF
. | TRBV5-4 | CARLVAVGPPHSNQPQHF
. | TRBV5-1 | CASSSKGDTQYF
. | TRBV5-6 | CASSRQVGSEQYF
TRBD1 | TRBV6-5 | CASSYADRGGYTF
TRBD1 | TRBV5-1 | CASSPGTGESYEQYF
TRBD1 | TRBV7-2 | CASSPGQVRMGGYTF
. | TRBV5-1 | CASSIDRRGYNSPLHF
. | TRBV27 | CASSLSSVYEQYF
TRBD1 | TRBV7-3 | CASSSDGQGVLGYTF
. | TRBV7-2 | CASSLAGGPNSPLHF
. | TRBV19 | CASSIKGLAPGNYGYTF
TRBD2 | TRBV5-1 | CASSLDGTSGTTQYF